This paragraph reports one T cell receptor (beta chain). The source of the sample is a study of OX40 agonist ivuxolimab in advanced cancers. Study background: Treatment of patients was with ivuxolimab, an agonistic anti-OX40 (CD134) antibody.

Samples were taken at baseline and on day 1 of cycles 4 and 7. The data were produced by immunoSEQ multiplex PCR, yet TCRdb's version contains in-frame clones alone and is incomplete. The table lists fewer than 65,000 clones, 60% to 85% of them singletons. The material was CD4+ or CD8+ T cells sorted from blood, obtained in a trial of the OX40 agonist ivuxolimab. The TCR was taken from an adult with an advanced solid tumor such as melanoma, head and neck, liver or kidney cancer.

CDR3 amino acids: CASSLAWERNTEAFF. The CDR3 bases are TGTGCCAGCAGCTTGGCCTGGGAACGAAACACTGAAGCTTTCTTT. The chain couples TRBV5-6 to TRBJ1-1, with no clear D. Looked up from germline, CDR1 is SGHDT and CDR2 is YYEEEE. The CDR3 has 15 residues. With 0 bases removed from V and 2 bases from J, the gap between germline ends came to 11 bases.